One sample yielded the 22 T cell receptor beta chains listed below, sequenced in a study of blood T cell repertoires in COVID-19. Data came from immunoSEQ multiplex PCR; TCRdb stores just in-frame clones and leaves some out. The data show around 170,000 clones, about 80% seen once. Sequencing used peripheral blood. All receptors come from a man aged 30 to 45 with active or convalescent COVID-19.

This clone was seen only once. This chain uses TRBV7-9 with TRBJ2-3; 7 bases are shared with TRBD2. The CDR3 contains 15 residues. Germline V gene data show CDR1 as SEHNR and CDR2 as FQNEAQ (reference sequence). The V and J ends lost 1 base and 6 bases, in that order; junction bases with no gene match: 7. In DNA, the CDR3 is TGTGCCAGCAGCTTAGGGAGCGGGGAGGCGGATACGCAGTATTTT. Translation gives CASSLGSGEADTQYF.

The genes are TRBV25-1 and TRBJ1-3, with 8 positions matching TRBD1. The CDR3 has 16 amino acids. The germline CDR1 and CDR2 sequences are MGHDK and SYGVNS. Trimming at V came to 3 bases and at J to 4 bases, leaving 8 bases not matched to a gene. The CDR3 DNA reads as TGTGCCAGCAGTGAGCCCTCAGGGGGCACAGGAAACACCATATATTTT. This codes for CASSEPSGGTGNTIYF.

This clone was recorded once. The genes are TRBV21-1 and TRBJ1-1; the DNA was not compared with TRBD1, the D call given in the table. TRBV21-1 is a pseudogene locus. The CDR3 covers 17 residues. The DNA of the CDR3 is TGTGCCAGCAGCAACCTATGGACAGGGGAACTGAACACTGAAGCTTTCTTT. Protein sequence: CASSNLWTGELNTEAFF.

This clone was picked up one time. V and J are TRBV28 and TRBJ2-3; 11 positions match TRBD1. Germline V gene sequence: CDR1 MDHEN, CDR2 SYDVKM. The CDR3 is made up of 19 amino acids. Unmatched junction bases numbered 18, after V lost 6 bases and J lost 4 bases. As DNA, the CDR3 is TGTGCCAGCAGCCCAATCGGACAGGGGGCGCAAGGCAGGCCAGATACGCAGTATTTT. Residues: CASSPIGQGAQGRPDTQYF.

The V call is TRBV10-3, the J call TRBJ1-1; 9 nucleotides match TRBD1. J lost 1 base, V lost 10 bases, and 4 bases had no gene match. The CDR3 is 13 residues long. Germline V gene lookup returns CDR1 ENHRY and CDR2 SYGVKD. CDR3 in amino acids: CASRQGENTEAFF. The CDR3 DNA reads as TGTGCCAGTAGACAGGGGGAGAACACTGAAGCTTTCTTT.

V usage is TRBV5-1 and J usage is TRBJ2-2; D is possibly TRBD1 (5 bases). This CDR3 region has 16 residues. Germline CDR1 SGHRS, CDR2 YFSETQ. Between the trimmed V and J ends, which lost 3 bases and 2 bases, there was a span of 14 bases. CDR3 in amino acids: CASSSEAGFNTGELFF. Here the CDR3 DNA reads TGCGCCAGCAGCTCCGAAGCAGGGTTTAACACCGGGGAGCTGTTTTTT.

The chain uses TRBV10-1 and TRBJ2-2, with D unclear. Germline-derived CDR1 and CDR2 are WNHNN and SYGVQD (reference sequence). The CDR3 totals 16 residues. Trimming pared 3 bases from V and 1 base from J, leaving 12 bases between. CDR3 sequence: CASSDHGRLNTGELFF. In DNA, the CDR3 is TGCGCCAGCAGTGATCATGGCCGTCTGAACACCGGGGAGCTGTTTTTT.

This clone was seen more than once but under ten times. The chain links TRBV5-1 to TRBJ1-3; TRBD1 is a possible D gene (6 bases). V was clipped by 3 bases and J by 0 bases, with 10 bases between them. Germline CDR1 is SGHRS and CDR2 is YFSETQ. This CDR3 comprises 15 residues. The CDR3 reads CASSSTGSSGNTIYF. The DNA for the CDR3 is TGCGCCAGCAGCTCTACAGGGAGCTCTGGAAACACCATATATTTT.

This clone was recorded only once. The CDR3: CATQLAGGPPQYF. CDR3 nucleotide sequence: TGTGCCACTCAACTAGCGGGGGGACCTCCCCAGTACTTC. This sequence joins TRBV15 and TRBJ2-5; 12 positions match TRBD2. This CDR3 is built from 13 residues. V gave up 9 bases and J gave up 9 bases; unmatched junction bases: 8. CDR1 and CDR2 from the germline V gene are LNHNV and YYDKDF (reference sequence).

The rearrangement links TRBV15 to TRBJ1-2; D is unresolved. The length of the CDR3 is 15 residues. V lost 5 bases and J lost 3, with 16 bases in between. The germline V gene encodes CDR1 LNHNV and CDR2 YYDKDF (reference sequence). CDR3 bases: TGTGCCACCAGCGAGAGCCCCAACGGTCACTATGGCTACACCTTC. Its protein product is CATSESPNGHYGYTF.

This sequence joins TRBV4-1 and TRBJ1-5; 7 nucleotides match TRBD1. V was pared by 0 bases and J by 1 base, with 6 bases of the junction left unmatched. Germline assignment: CDR1 MGHRA and CDR2 YSYEKL. The CDR3 sequence is 17 residues long. The CDR3 bases are TGCGCCAGCAGCCAAGAACCAGGGGGACGAAGCAATCAGCCCCAGCATTTT. Its protein product is CASSQEPGGRSNQPQHF.

This clone occurred once. The chain couples TRBV10-1 to TRBJ2-5, with D maybe TRBD1 (5 bases). The CDR3 runs to 13 residues. V was clipped by 8 bases and J by 4 bases, with 14 bases between them. CDR1 is WNHNN and CDR2 is SYGVQD in the germline V gene (reference sequence). The CDR3 sequence: CASSAGLVETQYF. The CDR3 DNA reads as TGCGCCAGCTCGGCAGGGTTGGTAGAGACCCAGTACTTC.

This chain joins TRBV28 and TRBJ1-6; 10 positions match TRBD1. The CDR3 runs 13 residues. The V and J ends lost 8 bases and 7 bases, in that order; junction bases with no gene match: 2. Germline V gives CDR1 MDHEN, CDR2 SYDVKM. CDR3 amino acids: CASRDRGNSPLHF. The CDR3, as DNA: TGTGCCAGCCGGGACAGGGGAAATTCACCCCTCCACTTT.

The V call is TRBV6-5, the J call TRBJ1-3; no firm D call. CDR1 is MNHEY and CDR2 is SVGAGI in the germline V gene. Trimming stripped 4 bases from V and 0 bases from J, with 7 bases between. This CDR3 comprises 14 residues. Here the CDR3 reads CASSFQSSGNTIYF. CDR3 sequence (DNA): TGTGCCAGCAGTTTCCAGTCCTCTGGAAACACCATATATTTT.

The rearrangement links TRBV7-9 to TRBJ1-1, with D perhaps matching TRBD1 (5 bases). Germline V gene lookup returns CDR1 SEHNR and CDR2 FQNEAQ (reference sequence). The germline V and J ends were trimmed by 5 bases and 8 bases, with 18 bases remaining between them. This CDR3 spans 14 amino acids. The CDR3 DNA follows: TGTGCCAGCAGCCCTCACAGGAAAGGCCCGGAAGCTTTCTTT. It translates to CASSPHRKGPEAFF.

J is TRBJ2-5 and V is TRBV30; 9 bases are a match to TRBD2. The CDR3 covers 18 residues. The germline gives CDR1 GTSNPN, CDR2 SVGIG (reference sequence). With V trimmed by 4 bases and J by 4 bases, 19 bases remained unmatched. DNA of the CDR3: TGTGCCTGGACTTCTCGCGCGGGGGGGCCTCGAGTAAGAGAGACCCAGTACTTC. As protein: CAWTSRAGGPRVRETQYF.

The chain uses TRBV4-1 and TRBJ2-5, with D possibly TRBD1 on 5 matching bases. This CDR3 contains 16 residues. V was clipped by 0 bases and J by 2 bases, with 13 bases between them. Germline values: CDR1 MGHRA, CDR2 YSYEKL. CDR3 protein: CASSQDQTGHQETQYF. Here the CDR3 DNA reads TGCGCCAGCAGCCAAGACCAAACAGGCCATCAAGAGACCCAGTACTTC.

The genes are TRBV24-1 and TRBJ2-5, with 7 bases identical to TRBD1. This CDR3 is built from 15 residues. The J segment lost 0 bases and the V segment lost 1 base, leaving 1 base of the junction unmatched. In germline, CDR1 is KGHDR, CDR2 SFDVKD. For the CDR3, the DNA is TGTGCCACCAGTGATTTTGGGACAGACCAAGAGACCCAGTACTTC. Amino acid sequence: CATSDFGTDQETQYF.

The rearrangement joins TRBV11-1 to TRBJ2-7; TRBD2 matches 7 bases. Germline V lookup: CDR1 SGHAT, CDR2 FQDESV (reference sequence). This CDR3 comprises 15 residues. J lost 2 bases, V lost 1 base, and 5 bases had no gene match. CDR3 DNA sequence: TGTGCCAGCAGCTTAGAAGCGGGGTTAACCTACGAGCAGTACGTC. Translating gives CASSLEAGLTYEQYV.

This sequence joins TRBV18 and TRBJ2-5; 13 bases agree with TRBD2. After removal of 3 bases from V and 4 bases from J, the junction contained 8 bases not matched to a gene. The CDR3 runs to 17 residues. Germline CDR1 is KGHSH and CDR2 is LQKENI. CDR3 in amino acids: CASSPGTSGTVRETQYF. CDR3 DNA: TGTGCCAGCTCACCCGGGACTAGCGGGACGGTTCGAGAGACCCAGTACTTC.

V is TRBV5-8 and J is TRBJ2-7; no clear D. CDR3 length: 18 amino acids. Germline assignment: CDR1 SGHTS and CDR2 YDEGEE. Trimming stripped 0 bases from V and 0 bases from J, with 19 bases between. The CDR3 sequence is CASSLGPVSTSLSYEQYF. CDR3 nucleotides: TGTGCCAGCAGCTTGGGCCCGGTTTCTACCTCACTCTCCTACGAGCAGTACTTC.

This chain joins TRBV2 and TRBJ1-1; TRBD1 matches at 8 bases. V was pared by 4 bases and J by 9 bases, with 4 bases of the junction left unmatched. The CDR3 runs to 12 residues. From germline, CDR1 is SNHLY and CDR2 FYNNEI. The CDR3 nucleotides read TGTGCCAGCAGTGTGGGACAGGAGAAAGCTTTCTTT. Its translation is CASSVGQEKAFF.